Listed here are 3 T cell receptor beta chains from one sample, sequenced in a study of beta chain features in type 1 diabetes. Every bit of the isolated RNA underwent reverse transcription, so sequencing read expressed TCRB transcripts. Sequencing was performed with immunoSEQ multiplex PCR; in TCRdb, only in-frame clones are kept and a portion is missing. The sample yields around 300,000 clones, 11% seen once. Material: naive CD4+ T cells from blood. Every receptor here comes from a woman younger than 45 in good health.

This clone was seen a few times. The rearrangement uses TRBV7-3 and TRBJ2-1, with 10 bases matching TRBD2. From germline, CDR1 is SGHTA and CDR2 FQGTGA. V shed 5 bases, J shed 6 bases, and the junction held 7 bases outside the gene matches. CDR3 length equals 15 residues. Here the CDR3 reads CASSQTGTSANEQFF. The CDR3 DNA reads TGTGCCAGCAGCCAAACCGGGACTAGCGCCAATGAGCAGTTCTTC.

V gene TRBV4-3 combines with J gene TRBJ2-3; possibly TRBD2 for D (5 bases). V gave up 3 bases and J gave up 5 bases, with 9 bases separating them. Germline-derived CDR1 and CDR2 are LGHNA and YSLEER. CDR3 size: 13 residues. The CDR3 spells CASSHPGVDTQYF. The CDR3 region has the DNA TGCGCCAGCAGCCACCCCGGGGTAGATACGCAGTATTTT.

This clone was found a few times. The chain is built from TRBV2 and TRBJ1-4; TRBD1 is a possible D gene (5 bases). The CDR3 is 16 residues long. Germline CDR1 and CDR2: SNHLY and FYNNEI. Trimming shortened V by 2 bases and J by 3 bases, and 13 bases separated the two germline ends. The CDR3 loop is CASSELGGSANEKLFF. CDR3 bases: TGTGCCAGCAGTGAACTCGGGGGAAGTGCTAATGAAAAACTGTTTTTT.